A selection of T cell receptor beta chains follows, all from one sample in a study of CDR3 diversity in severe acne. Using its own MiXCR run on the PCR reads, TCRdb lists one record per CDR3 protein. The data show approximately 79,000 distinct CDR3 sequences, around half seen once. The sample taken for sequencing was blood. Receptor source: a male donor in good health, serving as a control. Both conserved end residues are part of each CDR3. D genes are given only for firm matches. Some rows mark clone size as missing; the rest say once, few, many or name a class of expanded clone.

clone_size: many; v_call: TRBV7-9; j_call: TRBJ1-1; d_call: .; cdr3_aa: CASSLALGLLVGTENTEAFF; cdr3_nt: TGTGCCAGCAGCTTAGCGCTGGGTTTACTTGTAGGGACGGAGAACACTGAAGCTTTCTTT
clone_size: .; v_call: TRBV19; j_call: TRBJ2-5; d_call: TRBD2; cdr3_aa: CASSKTSGKETQYF; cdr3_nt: TGTGCCAGTAGTAAGACTAGCGGAAAAGAGACCCAGTACTTC
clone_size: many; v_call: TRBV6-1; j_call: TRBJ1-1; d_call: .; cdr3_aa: CASRRLQEPNTEAFF; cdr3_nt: TGTGCCAGCCGCCGGTTACAGGAACCGAACACTGAAGCTTTCTTT
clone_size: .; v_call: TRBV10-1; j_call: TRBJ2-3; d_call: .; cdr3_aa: CASSKRDPESF; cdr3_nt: TGCGCCAGCAGTAAACGGGACCCCGAGTCTTTT
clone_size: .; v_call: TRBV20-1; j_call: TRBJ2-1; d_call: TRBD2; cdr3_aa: CSASALAGGSNEQFF; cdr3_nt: TGCAGTGCTAGCGCACTAGCGGGAGGGAGCAATGAGCAGTTCTTC
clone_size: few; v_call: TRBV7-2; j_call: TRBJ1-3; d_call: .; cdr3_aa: CASSAHSSGNTIYF; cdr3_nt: TGTGCCAGCAGCGCACACAGCTCTGGAAACACCATATATTTT
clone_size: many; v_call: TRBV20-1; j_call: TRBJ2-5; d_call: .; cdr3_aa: CSAWMDTQETQYF; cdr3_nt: TGCAGTGCTTGGATGGACACCCAAGAGACCCAGTACTTC
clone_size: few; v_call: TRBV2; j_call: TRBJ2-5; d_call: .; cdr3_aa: CASTRLGGQETQYF; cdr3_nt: TGTGCCAGCACCAGGCTAGGGGGGCAAGAGACCCAGTACTTC
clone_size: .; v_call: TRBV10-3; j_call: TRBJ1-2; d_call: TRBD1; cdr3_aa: CAISERDRDYGYTF; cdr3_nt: TGTGCCATCAGTGAGAGGGACAGGGACTATGGCTACACCTTC
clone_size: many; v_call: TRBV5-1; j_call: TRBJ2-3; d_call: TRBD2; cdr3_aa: CASSSNSGGAPDTQYF; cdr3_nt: TGCGCCAGCAGCTCGAATAGCGGGGGGGCCCCAGATACGCAGTATTTT